These T cell receptor beta chains were read from a single sample in a study of shared clonotypes between healthy human individuals. Libraries were prepared by immunoSEQ multiplex PCR; TCRdb keeps only in-frame clonotypes and omits some of them. The profile shows a few hundred thousand clones, roughly 96% of them singletons. The specimen sequenced was memory CD8+ T cells sorted from blood. The receptors shown here come from a man in his thirties or forties in good health. Both conserved end residues are part of each CDR3. Fields, in order: J gene, D gene, clone size, V gene, CDR3 DNA, CDR3 protein. The D gene is left open where the match is weak. The size entry is marked missing in some rows and otherwise reads once, few, many or a size class.

TRBJ1-2 TRBD1 - TRBV7-6 TGTGCCAGCAGGCAGGGACAGGAGTATGGCTACACCTTC CASRQGQEYGYTF
TRBJ2-7 TRBD1 - TRBV27 TGTGCCAGCAGTTTATCGGGGGACAGTCCCCCCTCCTACGAGCAGTACTTC CASSLSGDSPPSYEQYF
TRBJ2-1 TRBD1 - TRBV10-3 TGTGCCATTCGGGGGACAGGGCTCTTCAATGAGCAGTTCTTC CAIRGTGLFNEQFF
TRBJ2-7 TRBD2 - TRBV5-1 TGCGCCAGCAGCTTGGGACTAGCGGGAGGGATTTACTCCTACGAGCAGTACTTC CASSLGLAGGIYSYEQYF
TRBJ2-5 TRBD1 few TRBV7-9 TGTGCCAGCAGCAGGGACAGGGCGGTGGGAGAGACCCAGTACTTC CASSRDRAVGETQYF
TRBJ2-7 - - TRBV13 TGTGCCAGCAGTGGGGACCTAGCATACTACGAGCAGTACTTC CASSGDLAYYEQYF
TRBJ2-1 - once TRBV7-8 TGTGCCTCCTCAACCGGCCCCACCTATTCCTACAATGAGCAGTTCTTC CASSTGPTYSYNEQFF
TRBJ1-3 TRBD1 - TRBV6-5 TGTGCCAGCAGTTTTTACAGGGGGCAGAAAGGAAACACCATATATTTT CASSFYRGQKGNTIYF
TRBJ2-2 - - TRBV4-1 TGCGCCAGCAGCCCAAACCCCCGGGCAGCGAACACCGGGGAGCTGTTTTTT CASSPNPRAANTGELFF
TRBJ2-7 TRBD2 - TRBV28 TGTGCCAGCAGTTTACTCGGGACTAGCGGGACCTACGAGCAGTACTTC CASSLLGTSGTYEQYF
TRBJ2-1 TRBD2 - TRBV5-4 TGTGCCAGCAGCCCGCGGACTAGCGGGAGAAACAATGAGCAGTTCTTC CASSPRTSGRNNEQFF
TRBJ2-3 - - TRBV5-1 TGCGCCAGCAGCTTTCGGAGGGAAGATACGCAGTATTTT CASSFRREDTQYF
TRBJ2-2 - - TRBV28 TGTGCCAGCAGTGCGCAGGGTAACTCGAACACCGGGGAGCTGTTTTTT CASSAQGNSNTGELFF
TRBJ2-4 TRBD2 few TRBV19 TGTGCCAGTAGTCCGTCCTGGACTAGCGGGAGAACCATTCAGTACTTC CASSPSWTSGRTIQYF
TRBJ2-1 - - TRBV2 TGTGCCAGCAGTGAAGTAGGTATTGGGCAGTTCTTC CASSEVGIGQFF
TRBJ2-7 TRBD1 - TRBV19 TGTGCCAGTAGTACGGGACAGGGAGGATACTACGAGCAGTACTTC CASSTGQGGYYEQYF
TRBJ1-1 - few TRBV30 TGTGCCTGGAGTGGCCGGGCGGGGTGGAACACTGAAGCTTTCTTT CAWSGRAGWNTEAFF
TRBJ1-2 - - TRBV6-5 TGTGCCAGCAGTTACTGGGGGAACTATGGCTACACCTTC CASSYWGNYGYTF
TRBJ2-1 - - TRBV21-1 TGTGCCAGCAGGGACTCCTACAATGAGCAGTTCTTC CASRDSYNEQFF
TRBJ2-7 - - TRBV9 TGTGCCAGCAGCTCGGGCTCCTACGAGCAGTACTTC CASSSGSYEQYF
TRBJ2-5 - - TRBV19 TGTGCCAGTAAAGGAACGTTCGGGGAAGAGACCCAGTACTTC CASKGTFGEETQYF
TRBJ2-4 - - TRBV29-1 TGCAGCGTAAGCCCAAAGGGGGGGCCCTTGGCCAAAAACATTCAGTACTTC CSVSPKGGPLAKNIQYF
TRBJ2-2 - - TRBV9 TGTGCCAGCAGCCCAAAACTAGGCCTGATTGATACCGGGGAGCTGTTTTTT CASSPKLGLIDTGELFF
TRBJ1-1 TRBD1 - TRBV4-2 TGTGCCAGCAGCCAAGATGGGCCAGGGGGCGCAGACACTGAAGCTTTCTTT CASSQDGPGGADTEAFF
TRBJ2-2 - - TRBV5-5 TGTGCCAGCAGCCCTCTAAGTTGGGCCGGGGAGCTGTTTTTT CASSPLSWAGELFF
TRBJ1-2 - - TRBV6-6 TGTGCCAGCAGTTACTCGAACAGGGATGGCTACACCTTC CASSYSNRDGYTF
TRBJ2-6 - - TRBV7-7 TGTGCCAGCAGCATTGAGCCAGTGCCACAAAGTCGGGCCAACGTCCTGACTTTC CASSIEPVPQSRANVLTF
TRBJ2-1 - - TRBV28 TGTGCCAGCAGTTTTGCGGCCTACAATGAGCAGTTCTTC CASSFAAYNEQFF
TRBJ1-3 - - TRBV30 TGTGCCTGGAGTGCGGTAGGCTCTGGAAACACCATATATTTT CAWSAVGSGNTIYF
TRBJ2-7 TRBD1 - TRBV18 TGTGCCAGCTCCCCGGACAGGAGCTCCTACGAGCAGTACTTC CASSPDRSSYEQYF
TRBJ1-1 TRBD1 - TRBV27 TGTGCCAGCAGTTTATCCCGGGGACAGGGCCGAGGTGTCGCTGAAGCTTTCTTT CASSLSRGQGRGVAEAFF
TRBJ2-1 - - TRBV15 TGTGCCACCAGCAGAGATACGGGGAGGATCAATGAGCAGTTCTTC CATSRDTGRINEQFF
TRBJ2-1 - - TRBV5-1 TGCGCCAGCAGCTTGGAAGGGACGAGATACAATGAGCAGTTCTTC CASSLEGTRYNEQFF
TRBJ2-7 TRBD2 - TRBV27 TGTGCCAGCAGGTCCCTGACTAGCCCTAAGGACGAGCAGTACTTC CASRSLTSPKDEQYF
TRBJ1-2 TRBD1 - TRBV18 TGTGCCAGCTCAGGGGACAGGTCCTATGGCTACACCTTC CASSGDRSYGYTF
TRBJ2-7 - - TRBV29-1 TGCAGCGCCGGGGTGGCGGACTACGAGCAGTACTTC CSAGVADYEQYF